This is a list of T cell receptor beta chains from one sample in a study of T-cell memory formation after mild COVID-19. TCRdb independently ran MiXCR on the 5' RACE reads; one entry per CDR3 protein. The repertoire consists of over 400,000 distinct CDR3 sequences, with under 25% occurring once and the leading ten covering approximately 14%. Sequenced input: PBMCs or a T cell subset sorted from them (not recorded which). The receptors were gathered from an adult woman who had mild COVID-19 (a few samples of this study predate the infection). Cell type and time point are not known. The CDR3 runs from the conserved cysteine through the conserved F or W. A D gene is named only where the DNA matches it firmly. Not all rows give a size; the values are once, few, many and, for expanded clones, a class.

j_gene: TRBJ2-7; abundance: NA; v_gene: TRBV5-5; d_gene: NA; CDR3nt: TGTGCCAGCAGTGACGAATTACGCTCCTACGAGCAGTACTTC; CDR3aa: CASSDELRSYEQYF
j_gene: TRBJ2-2; abundance: few; v_gene: TRBV12-3/TRBV12-4; d_gene: NA; CDR3nt: TGTGCCAGCACCGACAGCTCGAACACCGGGGAGCTGTTTTTT; CDR3aa: CASTDSSNTGELFF
j_gene: TRBJ2-1; abundance: few; v_gene: TRBV30; d_gene: TRBD2; CDR3nt: TGTGCCTGGAGTGTAATGAGTCTGAATCCAAGCGGGGGGTCCTACAATGAGCAGTTCTTC; CDR3aa: CAWSVMSLNPSGGSYNEQFF
j_gene: TRBJ2-7; abundance: NA; v_gene: TRBV15; d_gene: NA; CDR3nt: TGTGCCACCAGCCACAGCCCAGGCGCTACCTACGAGCAGTACTTC; CDR3aa: CATSHSPGATYEQYF
j_gene: TRBJ2-2; abundance: NA; v_gene: TRBV5-1; d_gene: NA; CDR3nt: TGCGCCACCACACTGAACACCGGGGAGCTGTTTTTT; CDR3aa: CATTLNTGELFF
j_gene: TRBJ2-1; abundance: few; v_gene: TRBV7-6; d_gene: NA; CDR3nt: TGTGCCAGCACCCCCTCGGGGGGCAGGGGATACAATGAGCAGTTCTTC; CDR3aa: CASTPSGGRGYNEQFF
j_gene: TRBJ1-2; abundance: NA; v_gene: TRBV6-6; d_gene: NA; CDR3nt: TGTGCCAGCAGCCACAGGCAGGGCTACGGCTACACCTTC; CDR3aa: CASSHRQGYGYTF
j_gene: TRBJ2-7; abundance: NA; v_gene: TRBV14; d_gene: TRBD1; CDR3nt: TGTGCCAGCAGCCGGTACAGGGGTACCTACGAGCAGTACTTC; CDR3aa: CASSRYRGTYEQYF
j_gene: TRBJ1-2; abundance: NA; v_gene: TRBV19; d_gene: NA; CDR3nt: TGTGCCAGTAGTATCCAACACGATAACTATGGCTACACCTTC; CDR3aa: CASSIQHDNYGYTF
j_gene: TRBJ2-1; abundance: few; v_gene: TRBV7-9; d_gene: TRBD1; CDR3nt: TGTGCCAGCAGCTTGGACGGGACAGCATACAATGAGCAGTTCTTC; CDR3aa: CASSLDGTAYNEQFF
j_gene: TRBJ2-7; abundance: NA; v_gene: TRBV7-9; d_gene: NA; CDR3nt: TGTGCCAGCAGCCCCCCGGGCGGCTCCTCCGCCGAGCAGTACTTC; CDR3aa: CASSPPGGSSAEQYF
j_gene: TRBJ2-5; abundance: NA; v_gene: TRBV7-6; d_gene: NA; CDR3nt: TGTGCCAGCGCCAACGCGGGGATGGGACAAGAGACCCAGTACTTC; CDR3aa: CASANAGMGQETQYF
j_gene: TRBJ1-2; abundance: NA; v_gene: TRBV3-1; d_gene: TRBD1; CDR3nt: TGTGCCAGCAGCCCGTGGACAGGGCGCAATGGCTACACCTTC; CDR3aa: CASSPWTGRNGYTF
j_gene: TRBJ1-5; abundance: NA; v_gene: TRBV27; d_gene: NA; CDR3nt: TGTGCCAGCTCCTCCTGGGGGGTGGAGCAGCCCCAGCATTTT; CDR3aa: CASSSWGVEQPQHF
j_gene: TRBJ2-4; abundance: NA; v_gene: TRBV5-1; d_gene: NA; CDR3nt: TGCGCCAGCAGCTCGACAGCCAAAAACATTCAGTACTTC; CDR3aa: CASSSTAKNIQYF
j_gene: TRBJ2-7; abundance: NA; v_gene: TRBV10-3; d_gene: NA; CDR3nt: TGTGCCATCGGGCAAACCTACGAGCAGTACTTC; CDR3aa: CAIGQTYEQYF
j_gene: TRBJ1-4; abundance: few; v_gene: TRBV11-1; d_gene: NA; CDR3nt: TGTGCCAGCAGCTACGACATATCCTCGATTTTT; CDR3aa: CASSYDISSIF
j_gene: TRBJ2-2; abundance: NA; v_gene: TRBV29-1; d_gene: NA; CDR3nt: TGCAGCGTTGAAGATGGGCAGGGGAGCACCGGGGAGCTGTTTTTT; CDR3aa: CSVEDGQGSTGELFF
j_gene: TRBJ2-7; abundance: few; v_gene: TRBV20-1; d_gene: TRBD2; CDR3nt: TGCAGTGCTAGACCATTCGGTCTAGCGGGGAGCTCCTACGAGCAGTACTTC; CDR3aa: CSARPFGLAGSSYEQYF
j_gene: TRBJ2-7; abundance: NA; v_gene: TRBV24-1; d_gene: NA; CDR3nt: TGTGCCACCAGTGATCCGGGGGGCAGGGAGCAGTACTTC; CDR3aa: CATSDPGGREQYF
j_gene: TRBJ2-7; abundance: NA; v_gene: TRBV5-1; d_gene: TRBD1; CDR3nt: TGCGCCAGCAGCATCCAGGGGGGACAGGGAGCCGAGCAGTACTTC; CDR3aa: CASSIQGGQGAEQYF
j_gene: TRBJ2-5; abundance: few; v_gene: TRBV7-8; d_gene: NA; CDR3nt: TGTGCCAGCAGCTTAACCCCAGGGGGGAGGGGCGGAGAGACCCAGTACTTC; CDR3aa: CASSLTPGGRGGETQYF
j_gene: TRBJ2-5; abundance: few; v_gene: TRBV10-3; d_gene: NA; CDR3nt: TGTGCCATCAAGGGAACGACCTTGGAGGAGACCCAGTACTTC; CDR3aa: CAIKGTTLEETQYF
j_gene: TRBJ2-5; abundance: few; v_gene: TRBV12-3/TRBV12-4; d_gene: TRBD2; CDR3nt: TGTGCCAGCAGTTTTGAGGCTAGCGGTATCCTCCAAGAGACCCAGTACTTC; CDR3aa: CASSFEASGILQETQYF
j_gene: TRBJ2-4; abundance: many; v_gene: TRBV29-1; d_gene: NA; CDR3nt: TGCAGCGTTCAGGGGCGCTTAGCCAAAAACATTCAGTACTTC; CDR3aa: CSVQGRLAKNIQYF
j_gene: TRBJ2-7; abundance: few; v_gene: TRBV5-1; d_gene: NA; CDR3nt: TGCGCCAGCAGCGGCATGGGGGCCTCCTACGAGCAGTACTTC; CDR3aa: CASSGMGASYEQYF
j_gene: TRBJ1-3; abundance: many; v_gene: TRBV9; d_gene: NA; CDR3nt: TGTGCCAGCAGCTCAGGCGGAGGAAACACCATATATTTT; CDR3aa: CASSSGGGNTIYF
j_gene: TRBJ1-4; abundance: few; v_gene: TRBV5-1; d_gene: TRBD1; CDR3nt: TGCGCCAGCAGCGACCGGACAGGGAGGAATGAAAAACTGTTTTTT; CDR3aa: CASSDRTGRNEKLFF
j_gene: TRBJ2-6; abundance: NA; v_gene: TRBV5-5; d_gene: NA; CDR3nt: TGTGCCAGCAGCCACGCTGGGGCCAACGTCCTGACTTTC; CDR3aa: CASSHAGANVLTF
j_gene: TRBJ2-1; abundance: NA; v_gene: TRBV24-1; d_gene: TRBD1; CDR3nt: TGTGCCACCAGTGTACCCGGGACAGGGTTAAATGAGCAGTTCTTC; CDR3aa: CATSVPGTGLNEQFF
j_gene: TRBJ2-7; abundance: NA; v_gene: TRBV30; d_gene: TRBD1; CDR3nt: TGTGCCTGGGACAATCGCAGGGGGTTAATCTCCTACGAGCAGTACTTC; CDR3aa: CAWDNRRGLISYEQYF
j_gene: TRBJ2-1; abundance: few; v_gene: TRBV5-1; d_gene: NA; CDR3nt: TGCGCCAGCAGCTTTGCGGGAACTTACAATGAGCAGTTCTTC; CDR3aa: CASSFAGTYNEQFF
j_gene: TRBJ2-2; abundance: NA; v_gene: TRBV16; d_gene: NA; CDR3nt: TGTGCCAGCAGCCAAATCGGGGAGCTGTTTTTT; CDR3aa: CASSQIGELFF
j_gene: TRBJ2-7; abundance: few; v_gene: TRBV20-1; d_gene: NA; CDR3nt: TGCAGTGCCGGGCAGCAGAGGGCTGGGGGCGAGCAGTACTTC; CDR3aa: CSAGQQRAGGEQYF
j_gene: TRBJ1-1; abundance: NA; v_gene: TRBV4-2; d_gene: TRBD1; CDR3nt: TGTGCCAGCAGCCAAAGACAGGGGACGGTTTATGAAGCTTTCTTT; CDR3aa: CASSQRQGTVYEAFF
j_gene: TRBJ1-2; abundance: few; v_gene: TRBV5-5; d_gene: NA; CDR3nt: TGTGCCAGCAGCTTGGCTCGCAGTCTAGCGGGCTACACCTTC; CDR3aa: CASSLARSLAGYTF
j_gene: TRBJ1-1; abundance: few; v_gene: TRBV6-2/TRBV6-3; d_gene: NA; CDR3nt: TGTGCCAGCAGGGAAGTAGGAGGGAACACTGAAGCTTTCTTT; CDR3aa: CASREVGGNTEAFF
j_gene: TRBJ2-1; abundance: few; v_gene: TRBV20-1; d_gene: TRBD2; CDR3nt: TGCAGTGTCATGACTAGCGGGACCTACAATGAGCAGTTCTTC; CDR3aa: CSVMTSGTYNEQFF
j_gene: TRBJ2-3; abundance: few; v_gene: TRBV20-1; d_gene: NA; CDR3nt: TGCAGCCCCCGTCGGGGCAGCGGCTCCACAGATACGCAGTATTTT; CDR3aa: CSPRRGSGSTDTQYF
j_gene: TRBJ1-1; abundance: NA; v_gene: TRBV5-4; d_gene: NA; CDR3nt: TGTGCCAGCAGCCCCTGGGCGAACACTGAAGCTTTCTTT; CDR3aa: CASSPWANTEAFF
j_gene: TRBJ2-5; abundance: few; v_gene: TRBV11-2; d_gene: NA; CDR3nt: TGTGCCAGCAGTCCGCCCCTACCGGGACCACAAGAGACCCAGTACTTC; CDR3aa: CASSPPLPGPQETQYF
j_gene: TRBJ2-1; abundance: NA; v_gene: TRBV20-1; d_gene: TRBD2; CDR3nt: TGCAGTGCTAGGATAGCGGGGGGCCCCTACAATGAGCAGTTCTTC; CDR3aa: CSARIAGGPYNEQFF
j_gene: TRBJ1-2; abundance: few; v_gene: TRBV24-1; d_gene: NA; CDR3nt: TGTGCCACCAGTGATTTCGATCAAAGTGGCTACACCTTC; CDR3aa: CATSDFDQSGYTF
j_gene: TRBJ2-1; abundance: NA; v_gene: TRBV29-1; d_gene: NA; CDR3nt: TGCAGCGTTGAAGACGCGGGGACCAGCTCCTACAATGAGCAGTTCTTC; CDR3aa: CSVEDAGTSSYNEQFF
j_gene: TRBJ2-5; abundance: few; v_gene: TRBV5-1; d_gene: NA; CDR3nt: TGCGCCAGCACCTCCCTGCAGGGGGAGACCCAGTACTTC; CDR3aa: CASTSLQGETQYF
j_gene: TRBJ1-4; abundance: few; v_gene: TRBV12-3/TRBV12-4; d_gene: NA; CDR3nt: TGTGCCAGCAGTTTAAACGTGGCAAAACTGTTTTTT; CDR3aa: CASSLNVAKLFF
j_gene: TRBJ2-7; abundance: NA; v_gene: TRBV20-1; d_gene: NA; CDR3nt: TGCAGTGCTAGATACTTCGAGTCCTACGAGCAGTACTTC; CDR3aa: CSARYFESYEQYF
j_gene: TRBJ2-1; abundance: few; v_gene: TRBV19; d_gene: TRBD2; CDR3nt: TGTGCCAGTAGTAGCTTACCGGGACTAGCGGGACGACTGTGGGGGATTGAGCAGTTCTTC; CDR3aa: CASSSLPGLAGRLWGIEQFF
j_gene: TRBJ2-2; abundance: few; v_gene: TRBV7-6; d_gene: NA; CDR3nt: TGTGCCGCTCCGGACTACCCAGGCGGGGAGCTGTTTTTT; CDR3aa: CAAPDYPGGELFF
j_gene: TRBJ2-2; abundance: NA; v_gene: TRBV5-6; d_gene: TRBD2; CDR3nt: TGTGCCAGCAGCTTGGGGACTAGAAACACCGGGGAGCTGTTTTTT; CDR3aa: CASSLGTRNTGELFF
j_gene: TRBJ1-2; abundance: NA; v_gene: TRBV12-3/TRBV12-4; d_gene: NA; CDR3nt: TGTGCCAGCAGTTTAGTATCCCTCGGGAGCTATGGCTACACCTTC; CDR3aa: CASSLVSLGSYGYTF
j_gene: TRBJ1-2; abundance: NA; v_gene: TRBV9; d_gene: TRBD1; CDR3nt: TGTGCCAGCAGCGTAGGAACAGGGGGTTTCTATGGCTACACCTTC; CDR3aa: CASSVGTGGFYGYTF
j_gene: TRBJ2-7; abundance: NA; v_gene: TRBV2; d_gene: NA; CDR3nt: TGTGCCAGCAGTGAAGCTGGGGGGCCTTCCTACGAGCAGTACTTC; CDR3aa: CASSEAGGPSYEQYF